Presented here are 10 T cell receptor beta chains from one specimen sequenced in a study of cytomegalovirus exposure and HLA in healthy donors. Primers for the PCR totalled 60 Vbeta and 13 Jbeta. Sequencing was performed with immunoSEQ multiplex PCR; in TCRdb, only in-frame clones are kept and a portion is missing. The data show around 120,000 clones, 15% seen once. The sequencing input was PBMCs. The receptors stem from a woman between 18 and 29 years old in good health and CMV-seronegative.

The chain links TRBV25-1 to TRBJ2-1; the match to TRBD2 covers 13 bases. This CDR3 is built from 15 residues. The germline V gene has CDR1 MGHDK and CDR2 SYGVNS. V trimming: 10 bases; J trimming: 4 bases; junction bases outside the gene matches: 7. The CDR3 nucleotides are TGTGCCACCGAAGGACTAGCGGGGGTGTACAATGAGCAGTTCTTC. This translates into CATEGLAGVYNEQFF.

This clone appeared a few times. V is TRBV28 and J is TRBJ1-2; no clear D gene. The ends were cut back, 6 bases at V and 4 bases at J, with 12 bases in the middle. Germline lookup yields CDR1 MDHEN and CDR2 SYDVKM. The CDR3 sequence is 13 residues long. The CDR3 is CASRTLRSYGYTF. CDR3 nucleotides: TGTGCCAGCAGGACCCTGAGGAGCTATGGCTACACCTTC.

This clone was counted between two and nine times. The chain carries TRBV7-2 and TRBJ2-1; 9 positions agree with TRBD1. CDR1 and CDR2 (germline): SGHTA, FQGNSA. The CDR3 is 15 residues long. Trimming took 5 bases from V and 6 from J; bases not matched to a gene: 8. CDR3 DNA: TGTGCCAGCAGCAGTGCGGGACAGGGTTCCAATGAGCAGTTCTTC. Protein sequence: CASSSAGQGSNEQFF. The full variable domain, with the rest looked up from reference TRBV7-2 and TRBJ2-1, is GAGVSQSPSNKVTEKGKDVELRCDPISGHTALYWYRQSLGQGLEFLIYFQGNSAPDKSGLPSDRFSAERTGGSVSTLTIQRTQQEDSAVYLCASSSAGQGSNEQFFGPGTRLTVL.

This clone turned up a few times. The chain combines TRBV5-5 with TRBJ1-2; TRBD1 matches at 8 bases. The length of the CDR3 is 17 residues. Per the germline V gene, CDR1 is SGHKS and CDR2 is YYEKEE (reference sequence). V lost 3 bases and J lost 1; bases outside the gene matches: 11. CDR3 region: CASSSGGQAKFNYGYTF. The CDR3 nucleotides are TGTGCCAGCAGCTCCGGGGGACAGGCGAAATTTAACTATGGCTACACCTTC.

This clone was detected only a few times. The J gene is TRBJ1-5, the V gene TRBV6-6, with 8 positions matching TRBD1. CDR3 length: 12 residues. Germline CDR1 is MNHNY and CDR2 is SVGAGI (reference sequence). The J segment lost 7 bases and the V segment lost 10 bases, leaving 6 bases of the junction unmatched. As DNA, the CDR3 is TGTGCCACGACAGGGGCGGGGCAGCCCCAGCATTTT. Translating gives CATTGAGQPQHF.

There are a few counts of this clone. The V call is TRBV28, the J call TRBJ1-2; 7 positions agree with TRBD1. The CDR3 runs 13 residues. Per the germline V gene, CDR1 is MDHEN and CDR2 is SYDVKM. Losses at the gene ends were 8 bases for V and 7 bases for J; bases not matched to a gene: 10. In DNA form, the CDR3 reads TGTGCCAGCTCAACATCGACAGGGATTGGCTACACCTTC. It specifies CASSTSTGIGYTF.

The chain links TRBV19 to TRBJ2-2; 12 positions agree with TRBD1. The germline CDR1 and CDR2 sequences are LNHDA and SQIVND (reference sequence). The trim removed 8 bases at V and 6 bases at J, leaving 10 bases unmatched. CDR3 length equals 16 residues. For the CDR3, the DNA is TGTGCCAGTGTTTGGGGGACAGGGGGCAGTTCCGGGGAGCTGTTTTTT. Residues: CASVWGTGGSSGELFF.

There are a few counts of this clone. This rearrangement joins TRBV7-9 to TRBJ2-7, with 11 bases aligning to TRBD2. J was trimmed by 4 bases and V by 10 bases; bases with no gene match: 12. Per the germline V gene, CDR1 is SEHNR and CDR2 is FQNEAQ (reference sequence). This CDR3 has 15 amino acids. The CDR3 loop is CATSETGTSGYEQYF. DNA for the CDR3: TGTGCCACCTCGGAAACGGGGACTAGCGGATACGAGCAGTACTTC.

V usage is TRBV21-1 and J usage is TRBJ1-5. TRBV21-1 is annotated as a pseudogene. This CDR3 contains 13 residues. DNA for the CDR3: TGTGCCAGCAGCAAAAAGAGGTTTCAGCCCCAGCATTTT. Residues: CASSKKRFQPQHF.

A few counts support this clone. CDR3 sequence: CASRPGTSGVTDTQYF. CDR3 nucleotide sequence: TGTGCCAGCAGACCTGGGACTAGCGGGGTGACAGATACGCAGTATTTT. The chain joins TRBV5-4 to TRBJ2-3, with TRBD2 identical over 13 bases. CDR3 size: 16 residues. The germline CDR1 and CDR2 sequences are SGHNT and YYREEE (reference sequence). After removal of 5 bases from V and 3 bases from J, the junction contained 6 bases not matched to a gene.